This TCR beta chain was captured in a study of T cells after yellow fever vaccination. Study-wide points: Abundant clonotypes from the bulk population could contaminate FACS-sorted repertoires. Just a small share of clonotypes turned up in the CD4 compartment as well as the CD8 compartment.

This clonotype has at least ten counts. The target antigen is unknown. As TCR cDNA was made by 5'RACE template switching, a universal primer site and UMIs were added. TCRdb independently ran MiXCR on the 5' RACE reads; one entry per CDR3 protein. The repertoire holds 250,000 to 400,000 distinct CDR3 sequences, with approximately 4.3% as singletons. This CDR3 contains 15 residues. CDR1 and CDR2 from the germline V gene are SGHTA and FQGNSA. The V gene lost 1 base and the J gene lost 2 bases, with 9 bases spanning the gap. The clonotype was recovered from a man younger than 35 who received the YFV17D yellow fever vaccine. The J gene is TRBJ1-5, the V gene TRBV7-2; D ambiguous. This specimen consisted of PBMCs, obtained 15 days after the yellow fever booster vaccination. The CDR3 loop is CASSLVHGGNQPQHF. CDR3 nucleotide sequence: TGTGCCAGCAGCTTAGTGCATGGCGGCAATCAGCCCCAGCATTTT.